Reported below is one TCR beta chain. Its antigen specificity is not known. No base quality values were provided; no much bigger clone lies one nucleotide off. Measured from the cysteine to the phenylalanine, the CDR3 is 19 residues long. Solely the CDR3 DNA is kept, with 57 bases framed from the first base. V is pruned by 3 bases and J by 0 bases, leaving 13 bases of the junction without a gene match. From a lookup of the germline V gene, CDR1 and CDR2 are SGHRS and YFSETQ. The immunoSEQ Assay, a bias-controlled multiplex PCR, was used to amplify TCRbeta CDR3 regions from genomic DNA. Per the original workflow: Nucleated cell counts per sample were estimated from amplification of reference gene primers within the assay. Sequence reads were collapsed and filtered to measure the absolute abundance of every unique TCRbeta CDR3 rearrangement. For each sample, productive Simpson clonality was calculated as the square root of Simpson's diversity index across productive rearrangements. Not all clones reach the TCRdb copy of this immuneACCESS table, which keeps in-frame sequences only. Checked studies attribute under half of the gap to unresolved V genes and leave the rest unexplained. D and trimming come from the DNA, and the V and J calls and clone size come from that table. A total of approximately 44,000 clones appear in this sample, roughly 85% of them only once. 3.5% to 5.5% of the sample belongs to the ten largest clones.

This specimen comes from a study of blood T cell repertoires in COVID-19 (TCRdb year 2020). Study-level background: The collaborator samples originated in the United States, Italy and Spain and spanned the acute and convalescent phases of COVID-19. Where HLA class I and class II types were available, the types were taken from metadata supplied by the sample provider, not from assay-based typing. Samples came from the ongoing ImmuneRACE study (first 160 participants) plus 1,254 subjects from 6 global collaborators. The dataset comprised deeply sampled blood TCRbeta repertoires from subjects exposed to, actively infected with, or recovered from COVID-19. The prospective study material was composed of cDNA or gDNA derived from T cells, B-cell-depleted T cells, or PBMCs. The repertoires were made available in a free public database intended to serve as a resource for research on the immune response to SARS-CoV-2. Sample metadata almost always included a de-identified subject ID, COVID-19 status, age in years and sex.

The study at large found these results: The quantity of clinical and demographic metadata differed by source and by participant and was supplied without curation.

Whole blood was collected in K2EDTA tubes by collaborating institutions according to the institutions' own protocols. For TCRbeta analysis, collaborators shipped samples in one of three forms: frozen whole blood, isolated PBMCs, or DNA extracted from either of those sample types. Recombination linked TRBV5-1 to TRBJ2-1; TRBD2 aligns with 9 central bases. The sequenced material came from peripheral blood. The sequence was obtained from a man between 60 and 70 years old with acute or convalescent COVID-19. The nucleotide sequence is TGCGCCAGCAGCTCCCAAGGTAGTAGCGGGGGACGCTCCTACAATGAGCAGTTCTTC. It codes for CASSSQGSSGGRSYNEQFF.